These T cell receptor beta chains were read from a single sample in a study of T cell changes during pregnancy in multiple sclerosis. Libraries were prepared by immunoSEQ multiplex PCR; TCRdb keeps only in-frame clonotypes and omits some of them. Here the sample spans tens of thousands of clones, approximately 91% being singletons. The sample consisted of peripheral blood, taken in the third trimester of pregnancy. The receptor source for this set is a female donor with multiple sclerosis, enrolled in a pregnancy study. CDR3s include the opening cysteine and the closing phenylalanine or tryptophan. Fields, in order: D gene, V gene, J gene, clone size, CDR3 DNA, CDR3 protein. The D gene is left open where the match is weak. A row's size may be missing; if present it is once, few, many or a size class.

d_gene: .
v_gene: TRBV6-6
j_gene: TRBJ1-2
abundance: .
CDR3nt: TGTGCCAGCACTCACCCTGGGGCGGGAGTTGGCTACACCTTC
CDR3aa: CASTHPGAGVGYTF

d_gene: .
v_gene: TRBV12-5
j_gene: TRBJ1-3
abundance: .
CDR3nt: TGTGCTAGTGGTTTTGCCGTCCTATTCTCTGGAAACACCATATATTTT
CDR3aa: CASGFAVLFSGNTIYF

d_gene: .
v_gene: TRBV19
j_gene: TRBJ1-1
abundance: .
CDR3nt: TGTGCCAGTAGTATAGATGCGACAGATCACGAACCTTTCTTT
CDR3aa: CASSIDATDHEPFF

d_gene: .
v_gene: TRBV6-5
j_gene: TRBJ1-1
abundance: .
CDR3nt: TGTGCCAGCAGTGGCGGAGTGGGCCGGACTCTAGCTTTCTTT
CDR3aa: CASSGGVGRTLAFF

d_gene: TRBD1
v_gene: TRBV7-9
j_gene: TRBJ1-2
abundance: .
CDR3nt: TGTGCCAGCAGTTCTGGGACAGGGGAATTAAATGGCTACACCTTC
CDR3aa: CASSSGTGELNGYTF

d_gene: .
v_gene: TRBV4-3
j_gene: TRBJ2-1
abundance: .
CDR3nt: TGCGCCAGCAGCCAAGAGCTCAGGGGCCTAGGGCAGTTCTTC
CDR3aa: CASSQELRGLGQFF

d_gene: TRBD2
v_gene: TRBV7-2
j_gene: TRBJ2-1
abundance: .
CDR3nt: TGTGCCAGCAGCTCCGGACTAGGCAAGCAGTTCTTC
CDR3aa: CASSSGLGKQFF

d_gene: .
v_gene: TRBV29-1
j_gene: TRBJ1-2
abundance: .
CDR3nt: TGCAGCGTTGTCTCGGGGTTTGGAACCTCCTTC
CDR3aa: CSVVSGFGTSF

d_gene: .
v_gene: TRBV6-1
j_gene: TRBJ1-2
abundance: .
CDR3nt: TGTGCCAGCAGTGTCCGGGGGGCGCAGAAAGTAGTCAATGGCTACACCTTC
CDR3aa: CASSVRGAQKVVNGYTF

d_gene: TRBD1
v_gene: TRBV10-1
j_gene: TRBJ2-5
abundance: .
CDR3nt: TGCGCCAGCAGCCGCGACAGGGAAGAGACCCAGTACTTC
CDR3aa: CASSRDREETQYF

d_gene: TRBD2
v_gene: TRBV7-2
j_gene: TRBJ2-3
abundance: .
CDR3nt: TGTGCCAGCAGCTTAGATGCGCGGGGGGGCGACACAGATACGCAGTATTTT
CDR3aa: CASSLDARGGDTDTQYF

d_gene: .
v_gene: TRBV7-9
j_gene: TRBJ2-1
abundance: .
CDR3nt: TGTGCCAGCACCGAGAACGGCTACAATGAGCAGTTCTTC
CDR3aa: CASTENGYNEQFF

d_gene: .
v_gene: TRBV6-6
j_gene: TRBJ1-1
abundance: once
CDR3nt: TGTGCCAGCAGTATGGGGCCCGGGAGACTGAACACTGAAGCTTTCTTT
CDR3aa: CASSMGPGRLNTEAFF

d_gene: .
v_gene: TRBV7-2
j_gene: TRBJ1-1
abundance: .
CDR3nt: TGTGCCAGCAGCTTAGTAGTTCTGAACACTGAAGCTTTCTTT
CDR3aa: CASSLVVLNTEAFF

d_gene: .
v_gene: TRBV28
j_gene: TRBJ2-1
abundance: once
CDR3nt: TGTGCCAGCAGTTCCAACTACAATGAGCAGTTCTTC
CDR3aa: CASSSNYNEQFF

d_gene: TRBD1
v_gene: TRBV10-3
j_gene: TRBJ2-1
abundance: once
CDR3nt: TGTGCCATCAGGGGACAGGGATCCTACAATGAGCAGTTCTTC
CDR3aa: CAIRGQGSYNEQFF

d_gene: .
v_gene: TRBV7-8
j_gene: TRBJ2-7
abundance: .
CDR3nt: TGTGCCAGCAGCTTAAGGGGTAGCGGTAACTACGAGCAGTACTTC
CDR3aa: CASSLRGSGNYEQYF

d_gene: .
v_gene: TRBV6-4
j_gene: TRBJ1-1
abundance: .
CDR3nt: TGTGCCAGCAGTGACTTCCTTGCTTTCTTT
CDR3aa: CASSDFLAFF

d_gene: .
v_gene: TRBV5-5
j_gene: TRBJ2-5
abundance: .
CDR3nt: TGTGCCAGCAGCTCAAGCTGGGGAGGGGGAGAGACCCAGTACTTC
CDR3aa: CASSSSWGGGETQYF

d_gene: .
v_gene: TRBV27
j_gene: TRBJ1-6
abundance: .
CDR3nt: TGTGCCAGCAGTTTTAGACTCCCGAATTCACCCCTCCACTTT
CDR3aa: CASSFRLPNSPLHF

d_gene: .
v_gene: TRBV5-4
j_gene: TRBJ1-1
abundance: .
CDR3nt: TGTGCCAGCAGCCGTGGACAGACCGACACTGAAGCTTTCTTT
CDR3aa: CASSRGQTDTEAFF

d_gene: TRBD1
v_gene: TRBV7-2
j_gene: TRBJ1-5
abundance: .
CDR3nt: TGTGCCAGCAGCGGCCTCGGGACAGGGAATCAGCCCCAGCATTTT
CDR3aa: CASSGLGTGNQPQHF

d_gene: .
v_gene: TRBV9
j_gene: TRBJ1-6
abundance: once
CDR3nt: TGTGCCAGCAGCTCTCAGGACTGGTCCCCCCTCCACTTT
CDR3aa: CASSSQDWSPLHF

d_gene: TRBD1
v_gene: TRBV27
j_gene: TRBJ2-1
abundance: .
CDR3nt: TGTGCCAGCAGTCAAGACAGGGTTCGGAATGAGCAGTTCTTC
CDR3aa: CASSQDRVRNEQFF

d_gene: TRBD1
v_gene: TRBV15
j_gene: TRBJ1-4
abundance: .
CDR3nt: TGTGCCACCAGCCCGGAAGGGGACAGAAGAAATGAAAAACTGTTTTTT
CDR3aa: CATSPEGDRRNEKLFF

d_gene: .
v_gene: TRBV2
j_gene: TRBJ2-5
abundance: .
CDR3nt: TGTGCCAGCAGGAACTACGCAATGTACCAAGAGACCCAGTACTTC
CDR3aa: CASRNYAMYQETQYF

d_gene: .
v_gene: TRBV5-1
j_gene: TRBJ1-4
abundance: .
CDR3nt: TGCGCCAGCAGCTTGGCCCCGCCAGGGCTCAATGAAAAACTGTTTTTT
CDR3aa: CASSLAPPGLNEKLFF

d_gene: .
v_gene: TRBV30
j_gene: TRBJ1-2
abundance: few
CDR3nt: TGTGCCTGGAGTGTAATACGACAGGAGTATGGCTACACCTTC
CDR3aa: CAWSVIRQEYGYTF

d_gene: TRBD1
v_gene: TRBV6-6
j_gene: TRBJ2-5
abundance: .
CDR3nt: TGTGCCAGCACCCCCACGACAGGGGGCTTCGAGACCCAGTACTTC
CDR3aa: CASTPTTGGFETQYF

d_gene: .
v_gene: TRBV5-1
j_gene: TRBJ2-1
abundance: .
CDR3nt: TGCGCCAGCAGCTGGGAGGAGCCCAATGAGCAGTTCTTC
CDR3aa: CASSWEEPNEQFF

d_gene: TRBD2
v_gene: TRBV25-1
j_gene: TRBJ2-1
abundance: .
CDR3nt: TGTGCCAGCAGTGAGGGCCAGCGGGGTTGGAATGAGCAGTTCTTC
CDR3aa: CASSEGQRGWNEQFF

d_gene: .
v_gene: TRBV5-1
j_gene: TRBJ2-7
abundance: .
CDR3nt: TGCGCCAGCAGCTTGTACGGGGGTCAGGAGCAGTACTTC
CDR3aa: CASSLYGGQEQYF

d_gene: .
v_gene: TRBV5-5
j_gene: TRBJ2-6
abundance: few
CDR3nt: TGTGCCAGCAGCTTACAGGTTTATAGCTCTGGGGCCAACGTCCTGACTTTC
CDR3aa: CASSLQVYSSGANVLTF

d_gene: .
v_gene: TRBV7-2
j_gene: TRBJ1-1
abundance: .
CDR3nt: TGTGCCAGCAGTTACAGCCCGAACACTGAAGCTTTCTTT
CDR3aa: CASSYSPNTEAFF

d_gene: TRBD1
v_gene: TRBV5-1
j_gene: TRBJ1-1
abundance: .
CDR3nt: TGCGCCAGCAGCCCGGACAGGGTTGGCACTGAAGCTTTCTTT
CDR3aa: CASSPDRVGTEAFF

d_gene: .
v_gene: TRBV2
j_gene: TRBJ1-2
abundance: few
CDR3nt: TGTGCCAGCAGTGACGATTCAGGGACTAATGGCTACACCTTC
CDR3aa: CASSDDSGTNGYTF

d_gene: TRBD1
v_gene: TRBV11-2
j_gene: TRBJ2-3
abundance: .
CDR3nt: TGTGCCAGCAGCTCCATACAGGGGGCGGTGGGGGATACGCAGTATTTT
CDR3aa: CASSSIQGAVGDTQYF

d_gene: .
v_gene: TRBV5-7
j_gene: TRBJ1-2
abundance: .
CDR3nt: TGTGCCAGCAGCTCGTACTATCGTAGCTACACCTTC
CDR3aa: CASSSYYRSYTF

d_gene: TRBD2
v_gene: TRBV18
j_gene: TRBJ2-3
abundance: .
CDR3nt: TGTGCCAGCTCACCGGGAGGGACAGATACGCAGTATTTT
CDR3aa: CASSPGGTDTQYF

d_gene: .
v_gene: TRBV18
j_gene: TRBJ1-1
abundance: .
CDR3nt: TGTGCCAGCTCACCCCAGGAGAACACTGAAGCTTTCTTT
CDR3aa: CASSPQENTEAFF

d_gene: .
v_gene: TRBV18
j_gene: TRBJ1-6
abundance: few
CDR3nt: TGTGCCAGCTCTGACGCCGGGAATTCACCCCTCCACTTT
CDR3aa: CASSDAGNSPLHF

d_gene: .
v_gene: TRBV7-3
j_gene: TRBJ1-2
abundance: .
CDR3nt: TGTGCCAGCAGATCACAGGGTAACTATGGCTACACCTTC
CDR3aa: CASRSQGNYGYTF

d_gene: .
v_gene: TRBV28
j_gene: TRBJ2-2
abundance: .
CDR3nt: TGTGCCAGCAGTTTATGGTTAGGGGGCACCGGGGAGCTGTTTTTT
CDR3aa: CASSLWLGGTGELFF

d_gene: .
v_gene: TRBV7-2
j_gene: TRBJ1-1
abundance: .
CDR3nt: TGTGCCAGCAGCTTAGGTGTAGACACTGAAGCTTTCTTT
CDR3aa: CASSLGVDTEAFF

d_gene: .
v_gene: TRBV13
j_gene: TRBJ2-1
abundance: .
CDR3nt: TGTGCCAGCAGCCGCTCTCGGAGTGAGCAGTTCTTC
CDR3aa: CASSRSRSEQFF

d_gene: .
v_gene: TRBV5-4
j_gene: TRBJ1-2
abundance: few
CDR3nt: TGTGCCAGCAGGTCCGACAGTTATGGCTACACCTTC
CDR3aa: CASRSDSYGYTF

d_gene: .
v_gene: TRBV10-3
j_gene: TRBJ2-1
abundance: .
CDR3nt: TGTGCCATCAGGCGGGGGCTCAGTTATGAGCAGTTCTTC
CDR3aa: CAIRRGLSYEQFF

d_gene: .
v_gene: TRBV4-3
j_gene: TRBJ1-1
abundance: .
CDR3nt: TGCGCCAGCAGCCAAGATAGTGGGGACATTGTTGCTTTCTTT
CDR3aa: CASSQDSGDIVAFF

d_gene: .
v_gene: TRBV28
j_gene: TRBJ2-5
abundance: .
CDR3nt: TGTGCCAGCAAGCCTAGACTTCAGCCGGACAAAGAGACCCAGTACTTC
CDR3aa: CASKPRLQPDKETQYF

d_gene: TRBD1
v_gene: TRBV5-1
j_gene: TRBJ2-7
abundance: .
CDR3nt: TGCGCCAGCAGGTCCGGGACAGGGCATCTCGAGCAGTACTTC
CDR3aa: CASRSGTGHLEQYF

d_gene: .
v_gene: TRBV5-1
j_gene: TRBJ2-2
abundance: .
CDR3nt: TGCGCCAGCAGCTCGAGAGGGGAGGCCGGGGAGCTGTTTTTT
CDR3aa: CASSSRGEAGELFF

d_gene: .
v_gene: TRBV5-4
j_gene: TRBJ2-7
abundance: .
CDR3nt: TGTGCCAGCAGCTTGGACCAGACCTACGAGCAGTACTTC
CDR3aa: CASSLDQTYEQYF